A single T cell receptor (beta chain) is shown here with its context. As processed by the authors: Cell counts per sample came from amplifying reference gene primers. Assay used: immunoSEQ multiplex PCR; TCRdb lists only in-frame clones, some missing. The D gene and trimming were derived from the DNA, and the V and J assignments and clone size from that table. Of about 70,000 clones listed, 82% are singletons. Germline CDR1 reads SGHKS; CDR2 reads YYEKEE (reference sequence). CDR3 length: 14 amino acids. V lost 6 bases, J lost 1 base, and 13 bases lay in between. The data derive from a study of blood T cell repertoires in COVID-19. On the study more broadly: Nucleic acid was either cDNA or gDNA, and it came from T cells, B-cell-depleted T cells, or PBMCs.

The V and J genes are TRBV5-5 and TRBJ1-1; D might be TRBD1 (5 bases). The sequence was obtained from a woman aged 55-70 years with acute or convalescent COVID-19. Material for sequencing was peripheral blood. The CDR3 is CASTRGGENTEAFF. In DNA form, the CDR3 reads TGTGCCAGCACCCGGGGGGGGGAGAACACTGAAGCTTTCTTT.